The 20 T cell receptor beta chains below all came from one sample that was sequenced in a study of neurological immune-mediated disorders. MiXCR, run by TCRdb on the 5' RACE reads, gives a single entry per CDR3 protein. The table lists approximately 84,000 distinct CDR3 sequences, 4.3% of them singletons. Time point indicated: longitudinal time-point 3. Material: PBMCs. All receptors derive from a woman aged 55-70 years with multiple sclerosis.

This clonotype occurred many times. The chain uses TRBV7-2 and TRBJ1-1; D is uncertain. CDR1 is SGHTA, CDR2 FQGNSA, per germline. The V end lost 4 bases, the J end lost 1 base, and 13 bases lay between the germline ends. This CDR3 region has 15 residues. CDR3 sequence (DNA): TGTGCCAGCAGCTCAGGACCGTTGTCGAACACTGAAGCTTTCTTT. This gives the protein CASSSGPLSNTEAFF.

This clonotype has only a few counts. The chain links TRBV6-1 to TRBJ2-2, with 12 bases lining up with TRBD2. The CDR3 contains 16 residues. From germline, CDR1 is MNHNS and CDR2 SASEGT. Germline trimming cut 6 bases from V and 4 bases from J; bases unmatched to any gene: 6. The CDR3 region has the DNA TGTGCCAGCAGCCGCGGACTAGCGGGGACCACCGGGGAGCTGTTTTTT. Translating it yields CASSRGLAGTTGELFF.

This clonotype showed up many times. This sequence joins TRBV7-8 and TRBJ2-7, with 10 bases that match TRBD1. CDR1 and CDR2 (germline): SGHVS, FQNEAQ. V lost 5 bases, J lost 6 bases, and 13 bases stayed unmatched. The CDR3 sequence is 16 residues long. The CDR3: CASSPRPGQGLSEQYF. The CDR3 nucleotides are TGTGCCAGCAGCCCCCGGCCGGGACAGGGGTTGTCCGAGCAGTACTTC.

Concerning this clonotype: A much larger clone sits a single nucleotide away, making a read error possible. This sequence joins TRBV20-1 and TRBJ2-3; the D gene could be TRBD1 or TRBD2 (6 bases each). Looked up from germline, CDR1 is DFQATT and CDR2 is SNEGSKA (reference sequence). The CDR3 covers 14 residues. The CDR3, as DNA: TGCAGCCTTCGGGGGCGGGAAGGCACAGATACGCAGTATTTT. This sequence encodes CSLRGREGTDTQYF.

In its sample, this clonotype was seen many times. The CDR3 sequence is CASSLVDGGETQYF. The CDR3 DNA reads TGCGCCAGCAGCTTGGTGGACGGGGGTGAGACCCAGTACTTC. V usage is TRBV5-1 and J usage is TRBJ2-5; possibly TRBD2 for D (6 bases). There are 14 residues in the CDR3. CDR1 is SGHRS and CDR2 is YFSETQ in the germline V gene. V lost 0 bases and J 5 bases, leaving 11 bases between the germline ends. The full variable domain, its missing parts supplied by reference TRBV5-1 and TRBJ2-5, is KAGVTQTPRYLIKTRGQQVTLSCSPISGHRSVSWYQQTPGQGLQFLFEYFSETQRNKGNFPGRFSGRQFSNSRSEMNVSTLELGDSALYLCASSLVDGGETQYFGPGTRLLVL.

This clonotype has at least ten counts. J is TRBJ2-7 and V is TRBV5-1; TRBD1 agrees at 8 bases. This CDR3 is built from 15 residues. V lost 4 bases to trimming and J lost 2 bases; unmatched junction nucleotides: 8. The germline gives CDR1 SGHRS, CDR2 YFSETQ. The CDR3 nucleotides read TGCGCCAGCAGCAAAAGACAGGGGAGCACCTACGAGCAGTACTTC. Its translation is CASSKRQGSTYEQYF.

Regarding this clonotype: This may come from a read error, since a much larger clone is one base off. The chain employs TRBV6-1 and TRBJ1-1; D not resolved. There are 11 residues in the CDR3. Trimming took 6 bases from V and 4 from J, leaving 6 bases between them. The germline CDR1 and CDR2 sequences are MNHNS and SASEGT. The chain's CDR3 is CASRVATEAFF. Written as DNA, the CDR3 is TGTGCCAGCAGGGTAGCCACTGAAGCTTTCTTT.

The count of this clonotype is one. One junction end disagrees with the germline gene, perhaps due to a read error. This rearrangement joins TRBV6-1 to TRBJ2-3; a weak D match, TRBD2 (7 bases). CDR3 length: 14 residues. The germline V gene has CDR1 MNHNS and CDR2 SASEGT. The CDR3 coding sequence is TGTGCCAGCAGTTTACGGGGGGACACAGATACGCAGTATTTC. This sequence encodes CASSLRGDTDTQYF.

The table lists this clonotype with many counts. The chain joins TRBV20-1 to TRBJ1-1; D not resolved. The CDR3 consists of 14 residues. The germline V gene has CDR1 DFQATT and CDR2 SNEGSKA (reference sequence). V dropped 0 bases and J dropped 1 base, with 9 bases sitting between them. In DNA form, the CDR3 reads TGCAGTGCTAGAGAATGGGCCTCGAACACTGAAGCTTTCTTT. It yields the protein CSAREWASNTEAFF.

There are a few counts of this clonotype. The chain couples TRBV18 to TRBJ1-3, with D possibly TRBD1 on 5 matching bases. Trimming removed 0 bases from V and 7 bases from J, with 13 bases in between. The CDR3 loop spans 15 amino acids. The germline gives CDR1 KGHSH, CDR2 LQKENI. The CDR3 loop is CASSPPGGERNTIYF. CDR3 sequence (DNA): TGTGCCAGCTCACCACCGGGGGGAGAACGGAACACCATATATTTT.

The sample holds many counts of this clonotype. V gene TRBV5-1 combines with J gene TRBJ1-4, with unresolved D. Deletions cut 4 bases from V and 3 bases from J, with 10 bases between. Germline V gene data show CDR1 as SGHRS and CDR2 as YFSETQ. The length of the CDR3 is 14 residues. The CDR3: CASSLQSSNEKLFF. CDR3 bases: TGCGCCAGCAGCCTACAGTCCTCTAATGAAAAACTGTTTTTT.

This clonotype appeared a few times. The chain links TRBV6-5 to TRBJ2-4, with 10 bases matching TRBD1. This CDR3 contains 14 residues. Trimming took 4 bases from V and 6 from J; bases not matched to a gene: 3. Germline assignment: CDR1 MNHEY and CDR2 SVGAGI. This CDR3 is CASSFGTGVNIQYF. CDR3 in DNA: TGTGCCAGCAGTTTCGGGACAGGGGTAAACATTCAGTACTTC.

This clonotype was observed at least ten times. The chain employs TRBV5-1 and TRBJ2-3; no clear D gene. With 6 bases removed from V and 2 bases from J, the gap between germline ends came to 13 bases. In germline, CDR1 is SGHRS, CDR2 YFSETQ. The CDR3 length is 14 residues. CDR3 protein: CASKGSQSTDTQYF. CDR3 sequence (DNA): TGCGCCAGCAAGGGCAGCCAATCCACAGATACGCAGTATTTT.

At least ten counts were recorded for this clonotype. The chain links TRBV27 to TRBJ2-7, with 7 bases that match TRBD1. V lost 9 bases to trimming and J lost 3 bases; unmatched junction nucleotides: 5. This CDR3 has 12 amino acids. Germline CDR1 MNHEY, CDR2 SMNVEV (reference sequence). CDR3 DNA sequence: TGTGCCAGTGGACAGGTTCACTACGAGCAGTACTTC. This sequence encodes CASGQVHYEQYF.

The table lists this clonotype with many counts. The chain is built from TRBV14 and TRBJ2-1; D might be TRBD1 (6 bases). CDR1 and CDR2 (germline): SGHDN, FVKESK. This CDR3 has 15 amino acids. V lost 4 bases and J lost 5, with 15 bases in between. CDR3 bases: TGTGCCAGCAGCCCCCACACAGGGCCCAACAATGAGCAGTTCTTC. It yields the protein CASSPHTGPNNEQFF.

This clonotype was seen ten or more times. The chain is built from TRBV10-2 and TRBJ2-2; TRBD2 aligns across 7 bases. This CDR3 is built from 16 residues. With 3 bases clipped from V and 3 bases from J, the junction kept 7 bases outside the gene matches. The germline V gene has CDR1 WSHSY and CDR2 SAAADI. The CDR3 loop reads CASSDWGGGYTGELFF. The CDR3 DNA follows: TGCGCCAGCAGTGACTGGGGGGGGGGTTACACCGGGGAGCTGTTTTTT.

There are many counts of this clonotype. The chain carries TRBV7-8 and TRBJ2-7; D not resolved. V was cut by 6 bases and J by 3 bases, with 15 bases left in between. This CDR3 has 14 residues. Germline-derived CDR1 and CDR2 are SGHVS and FQNEAQ. The CDR3 is CASSLAHTYYEQYF. CDR3 sequence (DNA): TGTGCCAGCAGTTTGGCACACACCTACTACGAGCAGTACTTC.

This clonotype was seen at least ten times. The chain combines TRBV20-1 with TRBJ1-1; 7 bases align to TRBD1. V was clipped by 6 bases and J by 2 bases; unmatched bases: 3. Per germline, CDR1 DFQATT and CDR2 SNEGSKA (reference sequence). CDR3 length equals 12 residues. CDR3 sequence: CSAGQINTEAFF. CDR3 coding DNA: TGCAGTGCGGGACAGATTAACACTGAAGCTTTCTTT.

This clonotype was seen a handful of times. J is TRBJ2-1 and V is TRBV5-1, with 7 bases matching TRBD1. Germline CDR1 SGHRS, CDR2 YFSETQ. The CDR3 extends over 15 amino acids. V was pared by 4 bases and J by 1 base, with 5 bases of the junction left unmatched. The CDR3 loop reads CASSPDRRSYNEQFF. The CDR3 bases are TGCGCCAGCAGCCCGGACAGGCGATCCTACAATGAGCAGTTCTTC.

This clonotype was found many times. J is TRBJ1-1 and V is TRBV7-9; D gene unclear. CDR1 and CDR2 (germline): SEHNR, FQNEAQ (reference sequence). V was pared by 2 bases and J by 5 bases, with 6 bases between. The CDR3 covers 12 residues. The CDR3 DNA sequence: TGTGCCAGCAGCTTATTTGTGACTGAAGCTTTCTTT. Amino acids: CASSLFVTEAFF.